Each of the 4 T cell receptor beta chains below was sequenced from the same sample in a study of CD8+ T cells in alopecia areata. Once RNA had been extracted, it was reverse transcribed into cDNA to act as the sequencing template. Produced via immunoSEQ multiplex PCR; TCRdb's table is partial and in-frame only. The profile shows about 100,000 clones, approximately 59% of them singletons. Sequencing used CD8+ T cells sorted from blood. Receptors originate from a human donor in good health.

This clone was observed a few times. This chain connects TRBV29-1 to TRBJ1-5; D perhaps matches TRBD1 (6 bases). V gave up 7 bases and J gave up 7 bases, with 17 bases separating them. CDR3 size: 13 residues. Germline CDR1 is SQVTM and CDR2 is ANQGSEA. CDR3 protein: CSAKTGYGQPQHF. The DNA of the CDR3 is TGCAGCGCTAAAACAGGGTACGGACAGCCCCAGCATTTT.

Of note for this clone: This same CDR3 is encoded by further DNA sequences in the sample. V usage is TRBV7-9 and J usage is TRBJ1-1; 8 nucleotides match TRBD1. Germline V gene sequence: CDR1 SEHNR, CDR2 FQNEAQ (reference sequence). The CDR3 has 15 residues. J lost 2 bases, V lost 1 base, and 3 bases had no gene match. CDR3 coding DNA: TGTGCCAGCAGCTTAGTTGGACAGGGAAACACTGAAGCTTTCTTT. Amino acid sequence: CASSLVGQGNTEAFF.

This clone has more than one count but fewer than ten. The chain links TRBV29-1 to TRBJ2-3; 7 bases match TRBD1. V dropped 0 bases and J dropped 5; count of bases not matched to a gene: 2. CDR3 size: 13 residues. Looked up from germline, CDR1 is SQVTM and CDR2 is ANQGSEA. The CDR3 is CSVEDRDRDTQYF. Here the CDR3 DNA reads TGCAGCGTTGAAGATCGGGACAGAGATACGCAGTATTTT.

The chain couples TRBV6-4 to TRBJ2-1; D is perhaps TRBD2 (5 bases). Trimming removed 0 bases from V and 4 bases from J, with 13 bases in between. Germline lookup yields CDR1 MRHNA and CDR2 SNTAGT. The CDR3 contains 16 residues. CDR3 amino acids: CASSDSLDMGYNEQFF. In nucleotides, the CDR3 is TGTGCCAGCAGTGACTCACTAGATATGGGGTACAATGAGCAGTTCTTC.